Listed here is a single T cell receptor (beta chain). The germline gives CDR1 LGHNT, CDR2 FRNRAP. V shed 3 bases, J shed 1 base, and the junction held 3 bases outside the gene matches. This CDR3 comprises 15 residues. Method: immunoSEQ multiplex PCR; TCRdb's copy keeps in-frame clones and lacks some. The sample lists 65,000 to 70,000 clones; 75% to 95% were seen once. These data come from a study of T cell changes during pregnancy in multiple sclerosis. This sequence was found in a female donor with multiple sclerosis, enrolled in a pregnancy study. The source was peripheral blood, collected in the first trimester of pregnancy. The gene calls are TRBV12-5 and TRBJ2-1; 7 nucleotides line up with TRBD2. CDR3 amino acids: CASGFGGGSYNEQFF. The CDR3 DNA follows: TGTGCTAGTGGTTTCGGCGGGGGATCCTACAATGAGCAGTTCTTC.